This paragraph covers one TCR beta chain sequence. Antigen unknown. V lost 5 bases to trimming and J lost 0 bases; unmatched junction nucleotides: 8. In germline, CDR1 is SGHRS, CDR2 YFSETQ. This CDR3 region has 17 residues. Sequencing was done directly on freshly isolated, uncultured memory T cells. The sample belongs to a study of CD4 T cell repertoires in COVID-19. Study summary: Other coronavirus spike proteins restimulated relabeled CFSE-low cells expanded with IL-2 for 10 days.

Study-wide results and limits: Between about 6 and 28% of SARS-CoV-2 clonotypes also appeared in SARS-CoV and/or HKU1 spike cultures. Sharing of several most expanded SARS-CoV-2-reactive clonotypes across memory subsets suggested intraclonal diversification.

Produced via immunoSEQ multiplex PCR; TCRdb's table is partial and in-frame only. The sample has approximately 24,000 clones, over 90% seen once. This clonotype was sampled from a human donor who had COVID-19. The chain recombines TRBV5-1 with TRBJ2-6; 7 bases fit TRBD1. The material sequenced was circulating follicular helper CD4+ T cells (cTfh) from blood, taken before the COVID-19 pandemic. CDR3 bases: TGCGCCAGCAGTCTGGGACAGCTATACTCTGGGGCCAACGTCCTGACTTTC. This gives the protein CASSLGQLYSGANVLTF.